These T cell receptor beta chains were read from a single sample in a study of CD8+ T cells in alopecia areata. The assay was immunoSEQ multiplex PCR, and TCRdb's table has in-frame clones only and misses some. The data contain some 190,000 clones, less than 65% of them singletons. The source was CD4+ T cells sorted from blood, collected at week 24, from a patient treated with tofacitinib. The source is a human donor with alopecia areata. Both conserved end residues are part of each CDR3. A D gene is named only where the DNA matches it firmly. For some rows the clone size is stated as once, few or many, or as a class when expanded; others skip it.

clone size: .
D gene: TRBD1
J gene: TRBJ1-6
V gene: TRBV30
CDR3 DNA: TGTGCCTGGCGACAGGGAGATTCACCCCTCCACTTT
CDR3 protein: CAWRQGDSPLHF

clone size: once
D gene: TRBD2
J gene: TRBJ2-3
V gene: TRBV18
CDR3 DNA: TGTGCCAGCTCACCATTGAGCGGGGGGCTTCCCACAGATACGCAGTATTTT
CDR3 protein: CASSPLSGGLPTDTQYF

clone size: .
D gene: .
J gene: TRBJ2-2
V gene: TRBV25-1
CDR3 DNA: TGTGCCAGCAGTGCCGCAGGGGCCGTCAGGGAGCTGTTTTTT
CDR3 protein: CASSAAGAVRELFF

clone size: few
D gene: .
J gene: TRBJ1-1
V gene: TRBV4-1
CDR3 DNA: TGCGCCAGCAGCCAAGGGGCTTTAGGGGAGAGGGTGAACACTGAAGCTTTCTTT
CDR3 protein: CASSQGALGERVNTEAFF

clone size: .
D gene: .
J gene: TRBJ2-7
V gene: TRBV2
CDR3 DNA: TGTGCCAGCAGTGCCGGGACGGAGCAGTACTTC
CDR3 protein: CASSAGTEQYF

clone size: few
D gene: TRBD1
J gene: TRBJ2-1
V gene: TRBV10-2
CDR3 DNA: TGCGCCAGCAGTGAGGGACAGGGGGGATACAATGAGCAGTTCTTC
CDR3 protein: CASSEGQGGYNEQFF

clone size: .
D gene: .
J gene: TRBJ1-1
V gene: TRBV30
CDR3 DNA: TGTGCATTCGACAGAGAAAACACTGAAGCTTTCTTT
CDR3 protein: CAFDRENTEAFF

clone size: once
D gene: TRBD1
J gene: TRBJ1-5
V gene: TRBV27
CDR3 DNA: TGTGCCAGCACCCCGGACAGGGATAGCAATCAGCCCCAGCATTTT
CDR3 protein: CASTPDRDSNQPQHF

clone size: few
D gene: .
J gene: TRBJ1-4
V gene: TRBV14
CDR3 DNA: TGTGCCAGCAGCCCATACAGGAATGAAAAACTGTTTTTT
CDR3 protein: CASSPYRNEKLFF

clone size: .
D gene: TRBD1
J gene: TRBJ2-7
V gene: TRBV30
CDR3 DNA: TGTGCCTGGAGAAGGGACAGGGGAACCTACGAGCAGTACTTC
CDR3 protein: CAWRRDRGTYEQYF

clone size: .
D gene: .
J gene: TRBJ1-1
V gene: TRBV30
CDR3 DNA: TGTGCCTGTGATACCGGGATCCCTGAAGCTTTCTTT
CDR3 protein: CACDTGIPEAFF

clone size: .
D gene: .
J gene: TRBJ2-5
V gene: TRBV11-2
CDR3 DNA: TGTGCCAGCAGCTGGGACCCGGCGGAGACCCAGTACTTC
CDR3 protein: CASSWDPAETQYF

clone size: .
D gene: .
J gene: TRBJ2-3
V gene: TRBV29-1
CDR3 DNA: TGCAGCGTCCCCGGTGCCAGTCGCACAGATACGCAGTATTTT
CDR3 protein: CSVPGASRTDTQYF

clone size: .
D gene: .
J gene: TRBJ1-4
V gene: TRBV29-1
CDR3 DNA: TGCAGCGTTGGCGAGGGGAACAGGAATGAAAAACTGTTTTTT
CDR3 protein: CSVGEGNRNEKLFF

clone size: few
D gene: TRBD1
J gene: TRBJ2-2
V gene: TRBV5-1
CDR3 DNA: TGCGCCAGCAGCTGGGACAGTGCAACCCGGGAGCTGTTTTTT
CDR3 protein: CASSWDSATRELFF

clone size: .
D gene: TRBD1
J gene: TRBJ1-6
V gene: TRBV9
CDR3 DNA: TGTGCCAGCAGCGCGACAGGGACCAATAATTCACCCCTCCACTTT
CDR3 protein: CASSATGTNNSPLHF

clone size: .
D gene: TRBD1
J gene: TRBJ1-2
V gene: TRBV6-1
CDR3 DNA: TGTGCCAGCAGTAAGACAGGGAACTATGGCTACACCTTC
CDR3 protein: CASSKTGNYGYTF

clone size: .
D gene: .
J gene: TRBJ1-6
V gene: TRBV11-2
CDR3 DNA: TGTGCCAGCAGCTTCCCTGGGGGAAGAAATTCACCCCTCCACTTT
CDR3 protein: CASSFPGGRNSPLHF

clone size: .
D gene: TRBD1
J gene: TRBJ1-2
V gene: TRBV4-3
CDR3 DNA: TGCGCCAGCAGCCAAGAAAGGGGCAGGGGGTTATACTTC
CDR3 protein: CASSQERGRGLYF